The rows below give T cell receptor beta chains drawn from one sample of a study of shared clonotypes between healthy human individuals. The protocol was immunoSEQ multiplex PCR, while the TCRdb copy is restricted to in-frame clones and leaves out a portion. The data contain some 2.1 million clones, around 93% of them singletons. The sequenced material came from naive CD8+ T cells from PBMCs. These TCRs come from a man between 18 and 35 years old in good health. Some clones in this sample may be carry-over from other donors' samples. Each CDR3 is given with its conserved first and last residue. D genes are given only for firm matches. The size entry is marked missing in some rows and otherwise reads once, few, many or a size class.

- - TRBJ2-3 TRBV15 CATSITFTDTQYF TGTGCCACCAGCATCACGTTCACAGATACGCAGTATTTT
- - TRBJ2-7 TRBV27 CASSSAGRATKEQYF TGTGCCAGCAGTTCAGCTGGACGGGCCACTAAGGAGCAGTACTTC
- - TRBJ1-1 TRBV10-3 CAISDPGGERDTEAFF TGTGCCATCAGTGACCCTGGGGGGGAAAGGGACACTGAAGCTTTCTTT
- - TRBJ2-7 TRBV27 CASSLSLGEQYF TGTGCCAGCAGTTTATCGCTCGGCGAGCAGTACTTC
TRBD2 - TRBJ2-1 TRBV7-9 CASRPVWEGLTYEQFF TGTGCCAGCCGACCAGTGTGGGAGGGCCTTACTTATGAGCAGTTCTTC
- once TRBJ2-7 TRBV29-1 CSVEKRGGLSYEQYF TGCAGCGTTGAAAAGAGGGGGGGGCTCTCCTACGAGCAGTACTTC
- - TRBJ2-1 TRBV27 CATTTGPGEQFF TGTGCCACCACTACAGGGCCGGGGGAGCAGTTCTTC
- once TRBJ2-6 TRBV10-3 CAITKTGSGANVLTF TGTGCCATCACCAAAACAGGGTCAGGGGCCAACGTCCTGACTTTC
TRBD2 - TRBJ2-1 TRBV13 CASSLVKLATYNEQFF TGTGCCAGCAGCTTAGTGAAACTAGCGACCTACAATGAGCAGTTCTTC
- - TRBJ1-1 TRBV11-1 CASSTLPVVAVNTEAFF TGTGCCAGCAGCACCCTACCCGTCGTGGCGGTGAACACTGAAGCTTTCTTT
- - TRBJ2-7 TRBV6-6 CASSPSFRPGENEQYF TGTGCCAGCAGTCCCTCTTTTCGGCCAGGTGAGAACGAGCAGTACTTC
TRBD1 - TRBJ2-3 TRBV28 CASSTHQTGFTDTQYF TGTGCCAGCAGTACCCACCAGACAGGGTTCACAGATACGCAGTATTTT
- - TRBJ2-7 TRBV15 CATSSYMGSYEQYF TGTGCCACCAGCAGTTACATGGGCTCCTACGAGCAGTACTTC
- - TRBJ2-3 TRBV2 CASRRTDTQYF TGTGCCAGCAGGAGGACAGATACGCAGTATTTT
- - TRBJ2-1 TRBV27 CASRRDRGAYNEQFF TGTGCCAGCAGGAGAGACCGCGGCGCCTACAATGAGCAGTTCTTC
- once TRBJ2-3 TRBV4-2 CASSQEEASTDTQYF TGTGCCAGCAGCCAAGAAGAGGCTAGCACAGATACGCAGTATTTT
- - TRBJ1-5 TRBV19 CASSISGDQPQHF TGTGCCAGTAGTATATCCGGGGATCAGCCCCAGCATTTT
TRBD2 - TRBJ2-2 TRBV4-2 CASTGPGLAGVNTGELFF TGTGCCAGCACCGGGCCGGGACTAGCGGGAGTAAACACCGGGGAGCTGTTTTTT
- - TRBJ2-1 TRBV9 CASSTQGYEQFF TGTGCCAGCAGCACCCAGGGATACGAGCAGTTCTTC
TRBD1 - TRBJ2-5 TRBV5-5 CASRTGTDLQETQYF TGTGCCAGCAGGACCGGGACAGACCTACAAGAGACCCAGTACTTC
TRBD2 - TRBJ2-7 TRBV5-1 CASSSIPGTSGYEQYF TGCGCCAGCAGCTCTATACCCGGGACTAGCGGGTACGAGCAGTACTTC
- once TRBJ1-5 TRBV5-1 CASSLHFGGQPQHF TGCGCCAGCAGCTTACATTTCGGGGGCCAGCCCCAGCATTTT
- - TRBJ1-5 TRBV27 CASSFSGRDQPQHF TGTGCCAGCAGTTTCTCGGGTCGTGATCAGCCCCAGCATTTT
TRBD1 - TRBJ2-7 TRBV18 CASSPGQGVYEQYF TGTGCCAGCTCACCAGGACAGGGTGTCTACGAGCAGTACTTC
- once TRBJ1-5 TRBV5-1 CASSRAPGQPQHF TGCGCCAGCAGCAGGGCCCCGGGCCAGCCCCAGCATTTT
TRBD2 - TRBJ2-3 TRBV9 CASSVGREQSTDTQYF TGTGCCAGCAGCGTAGGGCGGGAGCAGAGCACAGATACGCAGTATTTT
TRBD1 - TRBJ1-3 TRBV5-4 CASSLDRSGNTIYF TGTGCCAGCAGCCTGGACAGGTCTGGAAACACCATATATTTT
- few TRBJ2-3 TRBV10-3 CAISPSVLASSRTDTQYF TGTGCCATCAGTCCCTCCGTACTAGCCTCTTCCCGGACAGATACGCAGTATTTT
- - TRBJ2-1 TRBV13 CASSLEGVGQLEQFF TGTGCCAGCAGCTTAGAGGGAGTGGGCCAATTGGAGCAGTTCTTC
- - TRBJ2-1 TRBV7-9 CASSLASHEQFF TGTGCCAGCAGCTTAGCTTCGCATGAGCAGTTCTTC
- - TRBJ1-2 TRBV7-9 CASSLLVSGDGGYTF TGTGCCAGCAGCTTACTGGTTTCGGGGGACGGTGGCTACACCTTC
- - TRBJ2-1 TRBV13 CASSLRGTLNEQFF TGTGCCAGCAGCTTACGGGGGACCCTCAATGAGCAGTTCTTC
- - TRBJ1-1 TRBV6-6 CASSYQGSGTEAFF TGTGCCAGCAGTTACCAGGGGAGTGGCACTGAAGCTTTCTTT
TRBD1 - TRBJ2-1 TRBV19 CASSIGTGGTEQFF TGTGCCAGTAGTATAGGGACAGGGGGCACTGAGCAGTTCTTC
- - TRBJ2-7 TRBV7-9 CASSPPGPDYEQYF TGTGCCAGCAGCCCACCGGGGCCGGACTACGAGCAGTACTTC
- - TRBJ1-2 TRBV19 CASSMSLAGPNGYTF TGTGCCAGTAGTATGTCTCTCGCGGGACCAAATGGCTACACCTTC
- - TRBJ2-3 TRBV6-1 CASSEALRRGVGSTDTQYF TGTGCCAGCAGTGAAGCGCTTCGGAGGGGGGTGGGGTCTACAGATACGCAGTATTTT
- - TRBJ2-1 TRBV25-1 CARDGGTQRQFF TGTGCCCGCGACGGGGGCACCCAAAGGCAGTTCTTC
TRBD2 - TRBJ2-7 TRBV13 CASSLVLAGEQYF TGTGCCAGCAGCTTAGTGCTAGCGGGAGAGCAGTACTTC
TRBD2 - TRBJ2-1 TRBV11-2 CASSRTSRRWADEQFF TGTGCCAGCAGCCGGACTAGCCGGCGATGGGCAGATGAGCAGTTCTTC
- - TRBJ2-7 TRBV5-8 CASRPSNEQYF TGTGCCAGCAGGCCTTCGAATGAGCAGTACTTC